The 29 T cell receptor beta chains presented below share a single source sample, sequenced in a study of cytomegalovirus exposure and HLA in healthy donors. 13 Jbeta primers and 60 Vbeta primers were used for the PCR. Libraries were prepared by immunoSEQ multiplex PCR; TCRdb keeps only in-frame clonotypes and omits some of them. The sample contains under 150,000 clones, roughly 75% of which appear only once. The sample taken for sequencing was PBMCs. The receptors derive from a man aged 25-40 years in good health and CMV-seronegative.

The rearrangement uses TRBV19 and TRBJ2-1, with 10 bases lining up with TRBD2. With 5 bases clipped from V and 4 bases from J, the junction kept 5 bases outside the gene matches. The germline V gene has CDR1 LNHDA and CDR2 SQIVND (reference sequence). This CDR3 region has 15 residues. CDR3 DNA: TGTGCCAGTAGTGCCGGGACTAGCGCTTACAATGAGCAGTTCTTC. Its protein product is CASSAGTSAYNEQFF.

This clone was counted a few times. The chain has TRBV4-1 and TRBJ2-7, with 9 bases matching TRBD1. Germline trimming cut 3 bases from V and 6 bases from J; bases unmatched to any gene: 9. The CDR3 runs to 15 residues. Germline lookup yields CDR1 MGHRA and CDR2 YSYEKL. DNA of the CDR3: TGCGCCAGCAGCCAGAAGGGACAGGGAACGGGCGAGCAGTACTTC. This gives the protein CASSQKGQGTGEQYF.

This clone has just a few counts. The chain links TRBV5-1 to TRBJ2-2; D gene ambiguous. Germline CDR1 is SGHRS and CDR2 is YFSETQ. This CDR3 has 14 amino acids. Trimming stripped 2 bases from V and 1 base from J, with 6 bases between. CDR3 sequence (DNA): TGCGCCAGCAGCTTCTTACAGAACACCGGGGAGCTGTTTTTT. Translation: CASSFLQNTGELFF.

This rearrangement joins TRBV6-1 to TRBJ1-5; TRBD1 aligns across 7 bases. CDR3 length equals 16 residues. Germline lookup yields CDR1 MNHNS and CDR2 SASEGT. Trimming took 4 bases from V and 0 from J; bases not matched to a gene: 6. CDR3 protein: CASSVNRGFSNQPQHF. Here the CDR3 DNA reads TGTGCCAGCAGTGTAAACAGGGGATTTAGCAATCAGCCCCAGCATTTT.

The V call is TRBV28, the J call TRBJ2-1, with TRBD2 matching 8 bases. Germline V gene sequence: CDR1 MDHEN, CDR2 SYDVKM. The CDR3 totals 16 residues. Trimming at V came to 6 bases and at J to 7 bases, leaving 14 bases not matched to a gene. CDR3 in amino acids: CASRRSGAGGRNEQFF. CDR3 DNA: TGTGCCAGCAGGAGATCGGGGGCGGGAGGCCGGAATGAGCAGTTCTTC. The full variable domain, rest sourced from reference TRBV28 and TRBJ2-1, is DVKVTQSSRYLVKRTGEKVFLECVQDMDHENMFWYRQDPGLGLRLIYFSYDVKMKEKGDIPEGYSVSREKKERFSLILESASTNQTSMYLCASRRSGAGGRNEQFFGPGTRLTVL.

This sequence joins TRBV6-5 and TRBJ1-5, with D possibly being TRBD1 (6 bases). This CDR3 has 14 amino acids. Germline V CDR1 and CDR2: MNHEY, SVGAGI. The germline V and J ends were trimmed by 10 bases and 0 bases, with 13 bases remaining between them. CDR3 sequence reads: CATPDSDSNQPQHF. CDR3 DNA sequence: TGTGCCACCCCGGACAGCGATAGCAATCAGCCCCAGCATTTT.

The rearrangement joins TRBV28 to TRBJ1-5; 8 bases map to TRBD1. V lost 6 bases, J lost 4 bases, and 8 bases stayed unmatched. Per germline, CDR1 MDHEN and CDR2 SYDVKM. The CDR3 contains 15 residues. The CDR3 region has the DNA TGTGCCAGCAGCATCCGACAGGGGTATAATCAGCCCCAGCATTTT. Its translation: CASSIRQGYNQPQHF.

The chain combines TRBV5-1 with TRBJ2-3; 14 bases fit TRBD2. This CDR3 comprises 16 residues. CDR1 and CDR2 (germline): SGHRS, YFSETQ. Trimming at V came to 3 bases and at J to 3 bases, leaving 3 bases not matched to a gene. The CDR3 nucleotides are TGCGCCAGCAGCTCCCGACTAGCGGGGGGGACAGATACGCAGTATTTT. Its translation: CASSSRLAGGTDTQYF.

This clone has a single count. J is TRBJ2-3 and V is TRBV18, with D uncertain. The germline gives CDR1 KGHSH, CDR2 LQKENI. The ends were cut back, 1 base at V and 5 bases at J, with 16 bases in the middle. This CDR3 is built from 16 residues. CDR3 nucleotide sequence: TGTGCCAGCTCACCACTTGCGGAGATACTTGGAGATACGCAGTATTTT. Amino acid sequence: CASSPLAEILGDTQYF.

V usage is TRBV5-8 and J usage is TRBJ1-2, with D possibly being TRBD1 (6 bases). The CDR3 has 14 amino acids. Trimming removed 6 bases from V and 8 bases from J, with 20 bases in between. Germline assignment: CDR1 SGHTS and CDR2 YDEGEE. The CDR3 here is CASTPRGGRSGYTF. Written as DNA, the CDR3 is TGTGCCAGCACCCCGAGGGGGGGGCGGTCCGGCTACACCTTC.

DNA of the CDR3: TGCGCCAGCAGCCAGGGACACCAAACAATCAATTCACCCCTCCACTTT. This translates into CASSQGHQTINSPLHF. This rearrangement joins TRBV5-1 to TRBJ1-6; the D gene is possibly TRBD1 (6 bases). The CDR3 is 16 amino acids. Germline loops: CDR1 SGHRS, CDR2 YFSETQ. Trimming pared 4 bases from V and 7 bases from J, leaving 18 bases between. Based on the CDR3 plus reference TRBV5-1 and TRBJ1-6, the full variable domain is KAGVTQTPRYLIKTRGQQVTLSCSPISGHRSVSWYQQTPGQGLQFLFEYFSETQRNKGNFPGRFSGRQFSNSRSEMNVSTLELGDSALYLCASSQGHQTINSPLHFGNGTRLTVT.

This chain joins TRBV2 and TRBJ1-1, with D perhaps TRBD1 (6 bases). Germline V gene lookup returns CDR1 SNHLY and CDR2 FYNNEI. V dropped 6 bases and J dropped 7 bases, with 12 bases sitting between them. CDR3 length: 12 residues. CDR3 in DNA: TGTGCCAGCAGAAAGGACAGCGATGAAGCTTTCTTT. This codes for CASRKDSDEAFF.

A note on this clone: A read error may produce the germline difference seen at one junction end. V gene TRBV28 combines with J gene TRBJ1-6, with D possibly being TRBD1 (5 bases). The CDR3 runs 15 residues. Germline V lookup: CDR1 MDHEN, CDR2 SYDVKM. The CDR3 nucleotides are TGTGCCAGCAAGATGGGGGGGTCGTATAATTCACCCCTCAACTTT. Protein sequence: CASKMGGSYNSPLNF.

This chain uses TRBV5-1 with TRBJ2-3, with D hard to call. The ends were cut back, 0 bases at V and 4 bases at J, with 15 bases in the middle. The germline V gene has CDR1 SGHRS and CDR2 YFSETQ. CDR3 length: 16 residues. The CDR3 protein is CASSLAGLPSADTQYF. Here the CDR3 DNA reads TGCGCCAGCAGCTTGGCCGGGTTACCCTCAGCAGATACGCAGTATTTT. The full variable domain, in which reference TRBV5-1 and TRBJ2-3 provide the parts outside the CDR3, is KAGVTQTPRYLIKTRGQQVTLSCSPISGHRSVSWYQQTPGQGLQFLFEYFSETQRNKGNFPGRFSGRQFSNSRSEMNVSTLELGDSALYLCASSLAGLPSADTQYFGPGTRLTVL.

This clone was seen a single time. The genes are TRBV27 and TRBJ2-5; D is perhaps TRBD1 (6 bases). Deletions cut 4 bases from V and 5 bases from J, with 11 bases between. CDR3 size: 13 residues. The germline V gene has CDR1 MNHEY and CDR2 SMNVEV (reference sequence). CDR3 sequence (DNA): TGTGCCAGCAGTTCCCAAAGGGGGGAGACCCAGTACTTC. Encoded protein: CASSSQRGETQYF.

A word on this clone: One end of the junction fails to match germline, which may point to a read error. J is TRBJ1-5 and V is TRBV7-9; D perhaps matches TRBD1 (6 bases). CDR1 and CDR2 from the germline V gene are SEHNR and FQNEAQ (reference sequence). The CDR3 covers 16 residues. The CDR3 is CSSSLKTDSINQPQHF. The CDR3 coding sequence is TGTTCCAGCAGCTTAAAAACGGACAGCATCAATCAGCCCCAGCATTTT.

The V and J genes are TRBV28 and TRBJ2-7; 10 bases map to TRBD1. Germline V gene sequence: CDR1 MDHEN, CDR2 SYDVKM. The V and J ends lost 5 bases and 4 bases, in that order; junction bases with no gene match: 8. The CDR3 is made up of 15 amino acids. DNA for the CDR3: TGTGCCAGCAGTGGACCGGGACAGGGGTTATACGAGCAGTACTTC. The encoded protein is CASSGPGQGLYEQYF.

CDR3 coding DNA: TGTGCCAGCAAGGGGGTTTGGGCTAATGAAAAACTGTTTTTT. The encoded protein is CASKGVWANEKLFF. The chain is built from TRBV2 and TRBJ1-4; weak D call: TRBD1 (6 bases). The germline CDR1 and CDR2 sequences are SNHLY and FYNNEI. The CDR3 extends over 14 amino acids. Trimming removed 7 bases at V and 3 bases at J, with 12 bases between.

As DNA, the CDR3 is TGTGCCAGCAGCTTACAGGGCTCTGGAAACACCATATATTTT. Amino acids: CASSLQGSGNTIYF. The chain is built from TRBV9 and TRBJ1-3, with D perhaps matching TRBD1 (6 bases). This CDR3 contains 14 residues. Looked up from germline, CDR1 is SGDLS and CDR2 is YYNGEE. Trimming pared 4 bases from V and 0 bases from J, leaving 8 bases between.

The CDR3 coding sequence is TGTGCCAGCAGCGGGGCCGCTGAGCAGTTCTTC. Encoded protein: CASSGAAEQFF. The J gene is TRBJ2-1, the V gene TRBV7-8; tentatively, D is TRBD1 (5 bases). This CDR3 comprises 11 residues. Germline V CDR1 and CDR2: SGHVS, FQNEAQ. V gave up 5 bases and J gave up 9 bases, with 8 bases separating them.

The chain carries TRBV28 and TRBJ1-2, with 9 bases lining up with TRBD1. The ends lost 4 bases at V and 8 bases at J; junction bases unmatched: 5. Germline V gives CDR1 MDHEN, CDR2 SYDVKM. This CDR3 is built from 13 residues. CDR3: CASSYRGLEGYTF. The CDR3 DNA sequence: TGTGCCAGCAGTTACAGGGGGCTAGAGGGCTACACCTTC.

This clone has only a few counts. The gene calls are TRBV28 and TRBJ1-5; D call uncertain. The germline CDR1 and CDR2 sequences are MDHEN and SYDVKM. This CDR3 spans 12 amino acids. V was shortened by 2 bases and J by 8 bases, with 7 bases between the two germline ends. The CDR3 DNA reads as TGTGCCAGCAGTTTAATGGTAGAGCCCCAGCATTTT. The encoded protein is CASSLMVEPQHF.

As regards this clone: Other DNA sequences in the sample encode the same CDR3. V is TRBV18 and J is TRBJ1-1, with 7 nucleotides matching TRBD1. In germline, CDR1 is KGHSH, CDR2 LQKENI. J gave up 1 base and V 6 bases, and 2 bases lay outside the gene matches. This CDR3 comprises 13 residues. CDR3 in DNA: TGTGCCAGCTCTCGGGACAGGAACACTGAAGCTTTCTTT. This encodes CASSRDRNTEAFF.

The chain uses TRBV7-6 and TRBJ2-3; 10 nucleotides line up with TRBD1. The V and J ends lost 4 bases and 3 bases, in that order; junction bases with no gene match: 1. This CDR3 region has 14 residues. The germline CDR1 and CDR2 sequences are SGHVS and FNYEAQ. The CDR3 reads CASSSGQGTDTQYF. The CDR3 DNA reads as TGTGCCAGCAGCTCGGGACAGGGGACAGATACGCAGTATTTT. Full variable domain (rest looked up from reference TRBV7-6 and TRBJ2-3): GAGVSQSPRYKVTKRGQDVALRCDPISGHVSLYWYRQALGQGPEFLTYFNYEAQQDKSGLPNDRFSAERPEGSISTLTIQRTEQRDSAMYRCASSSGQGTDTQYFGPGTRLTVL.

The gene calls are TRBV5-4 and TRBJ2-5; D may be TRBD2 (6 bases). The germline gives CDR1 SGHNT, CDR2 YYREEE (reference sequence). This CDR3 is built from 12 residues. Trimming cost V 1 base and J 5 bases, with 6 bases left between them. Written as DNA, the CDR3 is TGTGCCAGCAGCTTGCGGGGGGAGACCCAGTACTTC. Translation: CASSLRGETQYF.

The chain employs TRBV14 and TRBJ1-2; 9 nucleotides line up with TRBD1. Losses at the gene ends were 6 bases for V and 5 bases for J; bases not matched to a gene: 7. Germline assignment: CDR1 SGHDN and CDR2 FVKESK. This CDR3 is built from 14 residues. This chain's CDR3 is CASSPTTGGYGYTF. The DNA of the CDR3 is TGTGCCAGCAGTCCTACGACAGGGGGGTATGGCTACACCTTC.

This chain joins TRBV5-4 and TRBJ1-2; TRBD1 agrees at 8 bases. After removal of 4 bases from V and 10 bases from J, the junction contained 6 bases not matched to a gene. The CDR3 covers 12 residues. Per germline, CDR1 SGHNT and CDR2 YYREEE (reference sequence). In nucleotides, the CDR3 is TGTGCCAGCAGCCCGACAGGGGCAGACTACACCTTC. As protein: CASSPTGADYTF.

The V and J genes are TRBV6-1 and TRBJ1-5, with TRBD1 matching 8 bases. The CDR3 totals 13 residues. Germline assignment: CDR1 MNHNS and CDR2 SASEGT. Trimming cost V 8 bases and J 6 bases; bases outside gene matches: 6. This CDR3 is CASSGGAFQPQHF. Here the CDR3 DNA reads TGTGCCAGCTCAGGGGGCGCGTTTCAGCCCCAGCATTTT.

V and J are TRBV5-8 and TRBJ1-4; tentative D call: TRBD1 (6 bases). Trimming took off 4 bases at V and 8 bases at J, with 18 bases between the two ends. The CDR3 contains 15 residues. Germline lookup yields CDR1 SGHTS and CDR2 YDEGEE. CDR3 sequence: CASSPGAKPPEKLFF. CDR3 bases: TGTGCCAGCAGCCCAGGGGCGAAACCGCCAGAAAAACTGTTTTTT.